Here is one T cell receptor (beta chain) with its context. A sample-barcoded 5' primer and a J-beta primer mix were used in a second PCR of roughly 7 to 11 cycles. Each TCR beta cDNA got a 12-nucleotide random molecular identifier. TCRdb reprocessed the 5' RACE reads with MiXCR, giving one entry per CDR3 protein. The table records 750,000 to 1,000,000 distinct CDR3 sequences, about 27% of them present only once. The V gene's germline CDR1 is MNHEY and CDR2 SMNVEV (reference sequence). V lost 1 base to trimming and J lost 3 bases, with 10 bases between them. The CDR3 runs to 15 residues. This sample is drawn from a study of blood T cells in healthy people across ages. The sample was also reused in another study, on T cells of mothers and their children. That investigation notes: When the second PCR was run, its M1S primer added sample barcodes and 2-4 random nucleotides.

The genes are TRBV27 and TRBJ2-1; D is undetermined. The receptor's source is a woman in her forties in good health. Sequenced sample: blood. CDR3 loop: CASSLFSTSYNEQFF. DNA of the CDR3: TGTGCCAGCAGTTTATTTTCAACCAGCTACAATGAGCAGTTCTTC.